This TCR beta chain came from a study of cytomegalovirus exposure and HLA in healthy donors. Study outcomes and limitations: For TCR beta chains, V- and J-gene trimming was later linked to a missense DCLRE1C variant.

A remark on this clone: Its antigen is still unknown.

PCR amplification relied on 60 Vbeta primers (plus 13 Jbeta primers). Using immunoSEQ multiplex PCR, the repertoire was profiled, and TCRdb retains in-frame clones only, with some absent. The sample contains more than 150,000 clones, 60% to 85% of which appear only once. Germline values: CDR1 SNHLY, CDR2 FYNNEI. The CDR3 sequence is 15 residues long. Between the trimmed V and J ends, which lost 2 bases and 3 bases, there was a span of 14 bases. The source of this sequence is a woman aged 50 to 65 in good health and CMV-seropositive. Input material: PBMCs. The chain couples TRBV2 to TRBJ2-7; TRBD2 might be the D (5 bases). CDR3 loop: CASSEPPRGRYEQYF. The CDR3 nucleotides read TGTGCCAGCAGTGAACCCCCTCGGGGTCGCTACGAGCAGTACTTC.